This T cell receptor (beta chain) stems from a study of technical replicates of blood from a handful of donors. Germline loops: CDR1 SGHRS, CDR2 YFSETQ. V was shortened by 2 bases and J by 6 bases, with 9 bases between the two germline ends. CDR3 length: 13 amino acids. Produced via immunoSEQ multiplex PCR; TCRdb's table is partial and in-frame only. The sample shows approximately 89,000 clones, around 94% of them seen only once. The sample taken for sequencing was T cells isolated from PBMCs. The genes are TRBV5-1 and TRBJ2-1, with D hard to call. The TCR originated in a human donor in good health. The CDR3 region has the DNA TGCGCCAGCAGCTTTCCAGGTTCCAATGAGCAGTTCTTC. Translated: CASSFPGSNEQFF.